What follows are 2 T cell receptor beta chains derived from one specimen sequenced in a study of OX40 agonist ivuxolimab in advanced cancers. The repertoire was sequenced with immunoSEQ multiplex PCR; TCRdb's copy has only in-frame clones and lacks some. The data contain approximately 60,000 clones, approximately 80% of them seen just once; the ten biggest clones take up roughly 2%. Sequencing was performed on CD4+ or CD8+ T cells sorted from blood, taken in a trial of the OX40 agonist ivuxolimab. These receptors all stem from an adult with an advanced solid tumor such as melanoma, head and neck, liver or kidney cancer.

The chain joins TRBV9 to TRBJ2-3, with D possibly matching TRBD1 (6 bases). CDR1 SGDLS and CDR2 YYNGEE come from the germline V gene. V was pared by 4 bases and J by 0 bases, with 12 bases between. CDR3 size: 15 residues. The CDR3 DNA follows: TGTGCCAGCAGCAATACCGGGACAAGCACAGATACGCAGTATTTT. Its translation: CASSNTGTSTDTQYF.

The chain links TRBV28 to TRBJ2-7; TRBD2 matches at 7 bases. The CDR3 covers 15 residues. Germline CDR1 reads MDHEN; CDR2 reads SYDVKM. With V trimmed by 11 bases and J by 0 bases, 13 bases remained unmatched. The CDR3 DNA sequence: TGTGCCGCAGGAGGGGAGGGGTCCAACTCCTACGAGCAGTACTTC. Translating gives CAAGGEGSNSYEQYF.